What follows are 4 T cell receptor beta chains derived from one specimen sequenced in a study of shared clonotypes between healthy human individuals. Sequenced by immunoSEQ multiplex PCR; TCRdb stores in-frame clones only, minus some. This sample has millions of clones, with about 95% found just once. In the naive CD8 group, cells lacked CD45RO and were positively selected for CCR7, so terminally differentiated effector memory CD45RA+ cells were left out. The sequenced sample was naive CD8+ T cells sorted from blood. The receptors derive from a young man in good health.

The chain recombines TRBV30 with TRBJ1-5; a possible D gene is TRBD1 (6 bases). Trimming removed 0 bases from V and 5 bases from J, with 11 bases in between. The CDR3 extends over 14 amino acids. Germline V gene data show CDR1 as GTSNPN and CDR2 as SVGIG (reference sequence). As DNA, the CDR3 is TGTGCCTGGAGTGTACAACAGGGCCATCAGCCCCAGCATTTT. Amino acids: CAWSVQQGHQPQHF.

This chain uses TRBV7-9 with TRBJ2-3; 12 bases are shared with TRBD2. Looked up from germline, CDR1 is SEHNR and CDR2 is FQNEAQ (reference sequence). The V segment lost 6 bases and the J segment 6 bases; nucleotides outside the gene matches: 10. The CDR3 length is 16 residues. CDR3 in amino acids: CASRSPSGGAVDTQYF. The CDR3 DNA follows: TGTGCCAGCAGGTCCCCTAGCGGGGGGGCCGTGGATACGCAGTATTTT.

The chain combines TRBV12-5 with TRBJ2-5, with D tentatively TRBD2 (5 bases). Trimming removed 7 bases from V and 4 bases from J, with 19 bases in between. There are 15 residues in the CDR3. Per germline, CDR1 LGHNT and CDR2 FRNRAP. The chain's CDR3 is CASAPGWNAGETQYF. DNA for the CDR3: TGTGCTAGTGCCCCTGGGTGGAATGCGGGAGAGACCCAGTACTTC.

The chain employs TRBV6-5 and TRBJ2-7; D uncertain. Germline CDR1 reads MNHEY; CDR2 reads SVGAGI. The V and J ends lost 6 bases and 0 bases respectively, with 12 bases between them. This CDR3 has 14 amino acids. The CDR3 spells CASSPGVHSYEQYF. The CDR3 DNA reads as TGTGCCAGCAGCCCTGGGGTCCACTCCTACGAGCAGTACTTC.